This T cell receptor beta chain was recovered during a study of technical replicates of blood from several donors. Germline V CDR1 and CDR2: SGHAT, FQDESV (reference sequence). This CDR3 has 15 residues. V lost 3 bases and J 7 bases, leaving 13 bases between the germline ends. Data came from immunoSEQ multiplex PCR; TCRdb stores just in-frame clones and leaves some out. Here the sample spans fewer than 60,000 clones, 80% to 95% being singletons. The receptor's source is a human donor in good health. Some clones in this sample may be carry-over from other donors' samples. The chain combines TRBV11-1 with TRBJ1-6; D not resolved. Sequencing was carried out using PBMCs. For the CDR3, the DNA is TGTGCCAGCAGCTTGAGGGTCGCTGAAAATTCACCCCTCCACTTT. Protein: CASSLRVAENSPLHF.